This T cell receptor (beta chain) was documented in a study of T cells after yellow fever vaccination. Findings and caveats of the study: Any FACS-sorted repertoire could hold abundant clonotypes that contaminate it from the bulk population. Secondary responses were weaker yet peaked faster, day 5 versus 15.

Making TCR cDNA involved 5'RACE template switching, which added UMIs and a universal primer site. TCRdb itself ran the 5' RACE reads through MiXCR, one entry per CDR3 protein. The sample has roughly 330,000 distinct CDR3 sequences; about 4% are singletons. This clonotype was seen a handful of times. Its target is unknown. V lost 4 bases to trimming and J lost 2 bases; unmatched junction nucleotides: 7. CDR3 length: 16 residues. Germline CDR1 is LGHNA and CDR2 is YNFKEQ. The chain couples TRBV4-2 to TRBJ1-4; 7 bases fit TRBD1. This receptor was identified in a man aged 18-30 years who received the YFV17D yellow fever vaccine. The starting material was PBMCs, obtained 5 days after the yellow fever booster vaccination. CDR3 loop: CASSRSGGITNEKLFF. The CDR3 DNA is TGTGCCAGCAGCCGGTCAGGGGGAATTACTAATGAAAAACTGTTTTTT.